This TCR beta chain came from a study of cytomegalovirus exposure and HLA in healthy donors. Study-level findings and limits: Cytomegalovirus status was reportedly diagnosed by the classifier with high specificity and sensitivity. The tendency of first-cohort TCR clusters to co-occur in the 120 or so validation repertoires was identified by a subsequent analysis.

Generated by immunoSEQ multiplex PCR, the TCRdb table keeps only in-frame clones and is missing some. The sample shows under 200,000 clones, about 81% of them seen only once. V was clipped by 0 bases and J by 1 base; unmatched bases: 4. CDR3 length equals 15 residues. The V gene's germline CDR1 is SGHRS and CDR2 YFSETQ. In regard to this clone: What it recognizes is unknown.

Sequenced material: PBMCs. This clonotype originated in a woman in her twenties or thirties in good health and CMV-seronegative. The rearrangement links TRBV5-1 to TRBJ2-7, with 7 positions matching TRBD2. The CDR3 DNA follows: TGCGCCAGCAGCTTGGCCGGGGGGATATCCTACGAGCAGTACTTC. Its protein product is CASSLAGGISYEQYF.